This note documents a single TCR beta chain sequence. The CDR3 length is 15 residues. Unmatched junction bases numbered 5, after V lost 4 bases and J lost 2 bases. Germline V gene sequence: CDR1 MGHRA, CDR2 YSYEKL. Random hexamers served to reverse transcribe about 0.45 to 1 ug RNA. TCRdb re-derived calls from the immunoSEQ multiplex PCR reads in MiXCR, one entry per CDR3 protein. The sample shows hundreds of thousands of distinct CDR3 sequences, approximately 85% of them seen only once. The record originates from a study of CD8 T cells in Susac syndrome. The gene calls are TRBV4-1 and TRBJ2-3; 8 bases are shared with TRBD2. The source of this sequence is a human donor with multiple sclerosis. Sequencing was performed on CD8+ T cells from PBMCs. CDR3 in amino acids: CASSRAGGVTDTQYF. The CDR3, as DNA: TGCGCCAGCAGCCGCGCCGGGGGGGTCACAGATACGCAGTATTTT.